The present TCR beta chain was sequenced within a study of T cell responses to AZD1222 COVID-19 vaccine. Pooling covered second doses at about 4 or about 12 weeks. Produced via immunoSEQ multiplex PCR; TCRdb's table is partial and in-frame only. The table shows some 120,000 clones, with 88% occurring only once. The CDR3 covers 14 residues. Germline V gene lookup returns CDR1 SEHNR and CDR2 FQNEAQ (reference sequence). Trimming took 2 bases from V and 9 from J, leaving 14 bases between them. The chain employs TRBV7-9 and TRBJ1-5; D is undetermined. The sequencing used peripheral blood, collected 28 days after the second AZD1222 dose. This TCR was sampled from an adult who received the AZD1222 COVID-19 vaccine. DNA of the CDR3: TGTGCCAGCAGCTTATCCGGGCCTTTCGGGCCCCAGCATTTT. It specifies CASSLSGPFGPQHF.